In its sample, the clone carrying this T cell receptor (beta chain) was seen many times. What it recognizes is unknown. V was shortened by 8 bases and J by 4 bases, with 17 bases between the two germline ends. This CDR3 region has 15 residues. This entry is derived from a study of T cell repertoires in cytomegalovirus infection. Turning to the study itself: An indication of both CMV infection and matching HLA type came from public TCR beta signatures.

Study-wide findings and caveats: Identification of carriers of CMV plus the relevant HLA was performed using cumulative public TCR beta family frequency.

TCRdb reanalysed the reads using MiXCR and keeps one entry per CDR3 protein. This table has around 94,000 distinct CDR3 sequences, approximately 15% appearing once. Sequencing was performed on PBMCs. This chain connects TRBV12-3 or TRBV12-4 to TRBJ2-2; the D call may be TRBD1 or TRBD2 (6 bases each). This clonotype was sampled from a human donor in good health (CMV status not recorded). Some clones in this sample may be carry-over from other donors' samples. In DNA form, the CDR3 reads TGTGCCAGCCGGTTAGGAGGGGGGCGCACCGGGGAGCTGTTTTTT. It is translated as CASRLGGGRTGELFF.